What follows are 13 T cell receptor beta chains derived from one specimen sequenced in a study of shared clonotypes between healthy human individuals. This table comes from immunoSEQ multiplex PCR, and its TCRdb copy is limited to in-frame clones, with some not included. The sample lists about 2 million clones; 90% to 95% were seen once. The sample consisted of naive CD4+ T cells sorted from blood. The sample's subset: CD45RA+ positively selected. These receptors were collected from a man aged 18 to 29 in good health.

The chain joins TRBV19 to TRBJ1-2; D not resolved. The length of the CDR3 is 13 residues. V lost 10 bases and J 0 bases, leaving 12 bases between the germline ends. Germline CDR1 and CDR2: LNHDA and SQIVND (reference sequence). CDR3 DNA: TGTGCCACCGCGACTGAAGCTAACTATGGCTACACCTTC. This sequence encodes CATATEANYGYTF.

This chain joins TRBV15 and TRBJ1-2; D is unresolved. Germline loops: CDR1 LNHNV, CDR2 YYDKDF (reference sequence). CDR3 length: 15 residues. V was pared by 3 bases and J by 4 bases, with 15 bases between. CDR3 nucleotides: TGTGCCACCAGCAGCCCCTTTAGAAATTTCTATGGCTACACCTTC. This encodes CATSSPFRNFYGYTF.

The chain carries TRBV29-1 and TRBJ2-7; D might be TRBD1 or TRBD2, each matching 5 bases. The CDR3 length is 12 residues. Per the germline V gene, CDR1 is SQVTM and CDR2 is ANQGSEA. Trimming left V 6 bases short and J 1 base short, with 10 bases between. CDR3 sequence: CSVRGGSYEQYF. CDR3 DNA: TGCAGCGTCCGTGGGGGATCCTACGAGCAGTACTTC.

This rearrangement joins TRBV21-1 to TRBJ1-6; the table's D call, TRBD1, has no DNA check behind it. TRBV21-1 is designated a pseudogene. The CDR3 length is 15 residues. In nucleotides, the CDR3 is TGTGCCAGCAGCAACACAGGGTCCTATAATTCACCCCTCCACTTT. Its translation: CASSNTGSYNSPLHF.

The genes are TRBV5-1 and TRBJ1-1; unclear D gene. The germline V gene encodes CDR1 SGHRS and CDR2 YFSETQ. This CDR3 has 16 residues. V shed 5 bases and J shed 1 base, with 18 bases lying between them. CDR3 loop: CASSRWSSPGNTEAFF. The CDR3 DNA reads TGCGCCAGCAGTCGATGGTCTTCCCCCGGGAACACTGAAGCTTTCTTT. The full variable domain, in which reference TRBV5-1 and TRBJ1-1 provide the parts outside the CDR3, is KAGVTQTPRYLIKTRGQQVTLSCSPISGHRSVSWYQQTPGQGLQFLFEYFSETQRNKGNFPGRFSGRQFSNSRSEMNVSTLELGDSALYLCASSRWSSPGNTEAFFGQGTRLTVV.

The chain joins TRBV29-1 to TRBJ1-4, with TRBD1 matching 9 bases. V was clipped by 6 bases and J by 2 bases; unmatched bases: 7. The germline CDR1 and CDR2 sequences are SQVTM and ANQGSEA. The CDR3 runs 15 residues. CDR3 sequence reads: CSVRTGASTNEKLFF. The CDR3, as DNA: TGCAGCGTCCGGACAGGGGCCTCGACTAATGAAAAACTGTTTTTT. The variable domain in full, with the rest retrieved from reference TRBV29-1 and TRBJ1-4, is SAVISQKPSRDICQRGTSLTIQCQVDSQVTMMFWYRQQPGQSLTLIATANQGSEATYESGFVIDKFPISRPNLTFSTLTVSNMSPEDSSIYLCSVRTGASTNEKLFFGSGTQLSVL.

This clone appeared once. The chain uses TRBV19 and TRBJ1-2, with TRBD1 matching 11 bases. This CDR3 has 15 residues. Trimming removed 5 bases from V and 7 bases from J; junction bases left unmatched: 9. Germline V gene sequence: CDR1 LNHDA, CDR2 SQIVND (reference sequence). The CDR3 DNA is TGTGCCAGTAGTGTTAGCGGACAGGGGGCTATTGGCTACACCTTC. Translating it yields CASSVSGQGAIGYTF.

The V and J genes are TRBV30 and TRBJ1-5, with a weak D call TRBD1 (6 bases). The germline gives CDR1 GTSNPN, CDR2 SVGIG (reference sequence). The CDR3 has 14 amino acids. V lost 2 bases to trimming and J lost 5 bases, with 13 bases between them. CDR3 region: CAWSPGQLDQPQHF. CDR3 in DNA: TGTGCCTGGAGTCCCGGACAGTTGGATCAGCCCCAGCATTTT.

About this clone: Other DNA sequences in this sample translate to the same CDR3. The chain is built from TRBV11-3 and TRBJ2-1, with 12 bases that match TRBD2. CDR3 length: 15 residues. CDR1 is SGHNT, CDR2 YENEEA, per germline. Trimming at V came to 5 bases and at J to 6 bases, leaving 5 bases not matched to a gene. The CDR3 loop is CASSPTSGSSNEQFF. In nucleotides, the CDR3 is TGTGCCAGCAGCCCGACTAGCGGGAGCTCCAATGAGCAGTTCTTC.

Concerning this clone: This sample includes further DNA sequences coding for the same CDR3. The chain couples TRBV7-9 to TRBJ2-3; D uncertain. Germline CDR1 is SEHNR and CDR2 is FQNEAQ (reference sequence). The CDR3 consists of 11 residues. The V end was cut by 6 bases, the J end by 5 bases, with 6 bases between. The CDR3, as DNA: TGTGCCAGCAGTGAAGGAGATACGCAGTATTTT. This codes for CASSEGDTQYF.

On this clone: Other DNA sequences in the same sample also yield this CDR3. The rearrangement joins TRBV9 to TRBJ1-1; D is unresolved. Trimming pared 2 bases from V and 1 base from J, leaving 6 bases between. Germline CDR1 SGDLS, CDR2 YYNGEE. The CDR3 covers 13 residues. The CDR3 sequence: CASSVGPNTEAFF. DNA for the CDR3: TGTGCCAGCAGCGTTGGCCCGAACACTGAAGCTTTCTTT. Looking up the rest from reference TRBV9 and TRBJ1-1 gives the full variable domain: DSGVTQTPKHLITATGQRVTLRCSPRSGDLSVYWYQQSLDQGLQFLIQYYNGEERAKGNILERFSAQQFPDLHSELNLSSLELGDSALYFCASSVGPNTEAFFGQGTRLTVV.

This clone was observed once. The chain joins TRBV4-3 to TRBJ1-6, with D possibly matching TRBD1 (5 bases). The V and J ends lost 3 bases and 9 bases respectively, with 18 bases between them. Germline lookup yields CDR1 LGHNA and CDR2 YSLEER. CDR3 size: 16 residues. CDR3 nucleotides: TGCGCCAGCAGCCAGTGGGATACAGGCGCTCCTTCACCCCTCCACTTT. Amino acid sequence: CASSQWDTGAPSPLHF.

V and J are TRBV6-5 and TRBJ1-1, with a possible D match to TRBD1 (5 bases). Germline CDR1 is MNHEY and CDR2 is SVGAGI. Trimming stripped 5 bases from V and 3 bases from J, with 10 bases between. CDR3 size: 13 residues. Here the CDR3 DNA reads TGTGCCAGCAGTCGGGGGAAGGACACTGAAGCTTTCTTT. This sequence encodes CASSRGKDTEAFF.